These T cell receptor beta chains were read from a single sample in a study of CXCR3-negative and CXCR3-positive naive CD8 T cells. TCRdb reworked the 5' RACE reads into one entry per CDR3 protein, no DNA. Recorded here are approximately 45,000 distinct CDR3 sequences; the top ten clones represent approximately 15%. Sample: memory CD8+ T cells from blood. The receptors stem from a human donor in good health. Some clones in this sample may be carry-over from other donors' samples. The CDR3 runs from the conserved cysteine through the conserved F or W. Rows give clone size only sometimes, using once, few, many, or a class for an expanded clone.

CDR3	J	size	V
CASSLRGVSSYNSPLHF	TRBJ1-6	.	TRBV27
CSVEDGGGSYEQYF	TRBJ2-7	.	TRBV29-1
CASSWGTKPHNEQFF	TRBJ2-1	.	TRBV19
CASSLLQNWLNGYEQYF	TRBJ2-7	.	TRBV6-5
CASSQATGVNTGELFF	TRBJ2-2	.	TRBV4-3
CASSYSGGSPYEQYF	TRBJ2-7	.	TRBV7-2
CASSLLGANTEAFF	TRBJ1-1	.	TRBV27
CSARDAGEGDPYEQYF	TRBJ2-7	.	TRBV20-1
CASSLEVGLQETQYF	TRBJ2-5	.	TRBV7-8
CASSLYPDGINYGYTF	TRBJ1-2	.	TRBV7-9
CASTIRDSLQGNYGYTF	TRBJ1-2	.	TRBV12-3/TRBV12-4
CASSDSEFTEAFF	TRBJ1-1	.	TRBV6-4
CASSPGQNQETQYF	TRBJ2-5	.	TRBV12-3/TRBV12-4
CASRTRNRYEQYF	TRBJ2-7	.	TRBV28
CASREQGSYEQYF	TRBJ2-7	.	TRBV25-1
CSASGTSRAGGDEQYF	TRBJ2-7	.	TRBV20-1
CATETDDPLEQYF	TRBJ2-7	medium-sized	TRBV6-1
CASCLGQGSYEQYF	TRBJ2-7	.	TRBV12-3/TRBV12-4
CASSLERNQETQYF	TRBJ2-5	.	TRBV7-9
CASSLAVGLAGGLSQETQYF	TRBJ2-5	.	TRBV12-3/TRBV12-4
CASSQQLPNTGELFF	TRBJ2-2	.	TRBV4-3
CASATFLESREDTQYF	TRBJ2-3	.	TRBV28
CASSPTGTGYGYTF	TRBJ1-2	.	TRBV7-9
CATSDGGQRIQYF	TRBJ2-4	.	TRBV24-1
CASTLGGAKNIQYF	TRBJ2-4	.	TRBV12-3/TRBV12-4
CASSFLTVSDGYTF	TRBJ1-2	.	TRBV12-3/TRBV12-4
CASSLGVSAGYTF	TRBJ1-2	.	TRBV7-8